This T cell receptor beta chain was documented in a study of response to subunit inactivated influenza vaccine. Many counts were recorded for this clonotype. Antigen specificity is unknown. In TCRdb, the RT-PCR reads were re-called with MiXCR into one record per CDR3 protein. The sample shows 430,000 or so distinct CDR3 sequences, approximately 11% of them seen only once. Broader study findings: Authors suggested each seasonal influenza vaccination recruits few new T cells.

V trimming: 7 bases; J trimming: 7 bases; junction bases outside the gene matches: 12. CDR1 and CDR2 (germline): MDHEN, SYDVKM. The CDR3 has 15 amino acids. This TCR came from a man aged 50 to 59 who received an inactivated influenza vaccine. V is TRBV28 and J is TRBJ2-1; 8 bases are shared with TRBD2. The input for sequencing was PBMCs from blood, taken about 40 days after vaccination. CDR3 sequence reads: CASKGAGATGNEQFF. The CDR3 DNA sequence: TGTGCCAGCAAAGGAGCGGGAGCCACGGGGAATGAGCAGTTCTTC.